This T cell receptor (beta chain) appears in the sequencing data of a study of cytomegalovirus exposure and HLA in healthy donors. About the study: Findings of an earlier analysis included around 120 million unique TCR beta sequences from about 180 million T cells. Assignment to the Caucasian-associated ancestry cluster applied to approximately 80% of the approximately 400 genotyped donors. Study findings and constraints: Excluded: some indistinguishable V segments such as TRBV6-2 and TRBV6-3.

Comment on this clone: Its antigen is as yet unknown.

Each donor was nominally healthy when sampled (though unrecorded immune exposures were likely). PCR used 60 Vbeta primers and 13 Jbeta primers. The repertoire was sequenced with immunoSEQ multiplex PCR; TCRdb's copy has only in-frame clones and lacks some. Here the sample spans about 110,000 clones, approximately 84% being singletons. This CDR3 region has 14 residues. Germline CDR1 reads GTSNPN; CDR2 reads SVGIG (reference sequence). J gave up 4 bases and V 3 bases, and 6 bases lay outside the gene matches. The receptor was isolated from a man aged 35-49 years in good health and CMV-seronegative. The sequenced material came from PBMCs. The chain uses TRBV30 and TRBJ1-2; 9 positions match TRBD1. The CDR3 nucleotides read TGTGCCTGGAGGGGGACAGGGAATTCCTATGGCTACACCTTC. Its protein is CAWRGTGNSYGYTF.